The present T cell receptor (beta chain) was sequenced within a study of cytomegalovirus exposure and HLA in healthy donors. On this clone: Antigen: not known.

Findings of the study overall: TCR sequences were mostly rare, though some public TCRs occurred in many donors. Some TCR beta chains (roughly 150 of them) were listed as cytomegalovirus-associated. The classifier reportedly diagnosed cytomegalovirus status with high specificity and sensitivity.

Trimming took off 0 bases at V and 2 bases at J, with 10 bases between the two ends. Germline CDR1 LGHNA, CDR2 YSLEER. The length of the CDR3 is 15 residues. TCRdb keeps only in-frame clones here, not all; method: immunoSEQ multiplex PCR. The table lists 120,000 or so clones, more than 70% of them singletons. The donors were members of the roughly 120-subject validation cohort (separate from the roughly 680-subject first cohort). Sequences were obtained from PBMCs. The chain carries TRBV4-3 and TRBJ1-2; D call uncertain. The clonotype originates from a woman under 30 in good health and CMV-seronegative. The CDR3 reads CASSQERGANYGYTF. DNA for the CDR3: TGCGCCAGCAGCCAAGAAAGAGGCGCCAACTATGGCTACACCTTC.